The 30 T cell receptor beta chains below all came from one sample that was sequenced in a study of OX40 agonist ivuxolimab in advanced cancers. Sequencing used immunoSEQ multiplex PCR; TCRdb keeps in-frame clones, though not all of them. The table has over 60,000 clones, roughly 87% seen once; the top ten hold roughly 0.7%. The material sequenced was CD4+ or CD8+ T cells sorted from blood, taken in a trial of the OX40 agonist ivuxolimab. The receptors here all came from an adult with an advanced solid tumor such as melanoma, head and neck, liver or kidney cancer.

V and J are TRBV7-9 and TRBJ2-7; weak D call: TRBD1 (5 bases). Germline V CDR1 and CDR2: SEHNR, FQNEAQ (reference sequence). V lost 5 bases to trimming and J lost 2 bases, with 10 bases between them. The CDR3 extends over 13 amino acids. CDR3 coding DNA: TGTGCCAGCAGCAACGACAGCCCCTACGAGCAGTACTTC. Protein product: CASSNDSPYEQYF.

The table lists this clone with a few counts. The chain uses TRBV15 and TRBJ2-5, with D possibly called TRBD1 or TRBD2 (5 bases each). In germline, CDR1 is LNHNV, CDR2 YYDKDF (reference sequence). There are 13 residues in the CDR3. Trimming left V 5 bases short and J 3 bases short, with 10 bases between. The CDR3 nucleotides read TGTGCCACCAGCGTGGGACGGGAAGAGACCCAGTACTTC. It specifies CATSVGREETQYF.

The chain links TRBV2 to TRBJ1-5; D is undetermined. The ends were cut back, 1 base at V and 4 bases at J, with 5 bases in the middle. Germline V gene lookup returns CDR1 SNHLY and CDR2 FYNNEI. The CDR3 sequence is 13 residues long. CDR3 sequence reads: CASSEGQNQPQHF. The CDR3 bases are TGTGCCAGCAGTGAAGGCCAGAATCAGCCCCAGCATTTT.

The V call is TRBV6-6, the J call TRBJ1-4, with unresolved D. Germline CDR1 reads MNHNY; CDR2 reads SVGAGI (reference sequence). This CDR3 spans 15 amino acids. The germline V and J ends were trimmed by 7 bases and 3 bases, with 15 bases remaining between them. Here the CDR3 DNA reads TGTGCCAGCATTTTCAGAACGGAATCTAATGAAAAACTGTTTTTT. This sequence encodes CASIFRTESNEKLFF.

The chain joins TRBV11-2 to TRBJ1-1, with TRBD1 matching 7 bases. After removal of 5 bases from V and 1 base from J, the junction contained 10 bases not matched to a gene. The CDR3 runs 16 residues. Germline-derived CDR1 and CDR2 are SGHAT and FQNNGV. DNA of the CDR3: TGTGCCAGCAGCCCACTCGGACAGGTCGCGAACACTGAAGCTTTCTTT. This codes for CASSPLGQVANTEAFF.

The chain recombines TRBV4-1 with TRBJ2-2; 8 bases are a match to TRBD2. With 5 bases clipped from V and 6 bases from J, the junction kept 8 bases outside the gene matches. CDR1 and CDR2 (germline): MGHRA, YSYEKL. CDR3 length: 15 residues. CDR3 protein: CASSYRTSSAGELFF. The CDR3 nucleotides read TGCGCCAGCAGCTATAGGACTAGCTCTGCCGGGGAGCTGTTTTTT.

The chain uses TRBV7-9 and TRBJ2-5; TRBD1 agrees at 9 bases. Germline CDR1 SEHNR, CDR2 FQNEAQ (reference sequence). J was trimmed by 2 bases and V by 10 bases; bases with no gene match: 11. The CDR3 is 15 amino acids. CDR3 in amino acids: CATTPGQGIQETQYF. The CDR3 DNA follows: TGTGCCACCACACCGGGACAGGGAATACAAGAGACCCAGTACTTC.

The chain carries TRBV19 and TRBJ2-7; D may be TRBD1 or TRBD2 (6 bases each). The ends were cut back, 3 bases at V and 3 bases at J, with 12 bases in the middle. The CDR3 sequence is 14 residues long. Germline CDR1 reads LNHDA; CDR2 reads SQIVND (reference sequence). The chain's CDR3 is CASSISRGHYEQYF. CDR3 DNA: TGTGCCAGTAGTATCTCTCGGGGGCACTACGAGCAGTACTTC.

The CDR3 sequence: CASTLGFVSDTQYF. CDR3 bases: TGTGCCAGCACCCTCGGCTTTGTTTCAGATACGCAGTATTTT. This sequence joins TRBV7-3 and TRBJ2-3; D is uncertain. This CDR3 region has 14 residues. The germline V gene has CDR1 SGHTA and CDR2 FQGTGA. V was pared by 7 bases and J by 4 bases, with 15 bases between.

This chain uses TRBV7-2 with TRBJ2-7; D uncertain. CDR3 size: 13 residues. Germline CDR1 SGHTA, CDR2 FQGNSA. The V end lost 5 bases, the J end lost 4 bases, and 12 bases lay between the germline ends. The CDR3 DNA follows: TGTGCCAGCAGCCGAAACCCCGGGTACGAGCAGTACTTC. It is translated as CASSRNPGYEQYF.

The chain links TRBV19 to TRBJ1-6, with D unclear. The CDR3 spans 14 residues. Trimming removed 5 bases from V and 5 bases from J, with 10 bases in between. CDR1 and CDR2 from the germline V gene are LNHDA and SQIVND (reference sequence). The CDR3 sequence is CASSDRRDNSPLHF. For the CDR3, the DNA is TGTGCCAGTAGTGATAGACGGGATAATTCACCCCTCCACTTT.

This chain joins TRBV19 and TRBJ2-1; tentatively, D is TRBD1 (5 bases). The ends were cut back, 7 bases at V and 3 bases at J, with 16 bases in the middle. The length of the CDR3 is 15 residues. CDR1 is LNHDA and CDR2 is SQIVND in the germline V gene (reference sequence). The CDR3 nucleotides read TGTGCCAGTACCAGAACCTTGACAGACTACAATGAGCAGTTCTTC. Translated, it gives CASTRTLTDYNEQFF.

This clone was seen a handful of times. The genes are TRBV5-6 and TRBJ2-7; TRBD2 matches 11 bases. This CDR3 has 15 residues. Germline V gene lookup returns CDR1 SGHDT and CDR2 YYEEEE. V shed 4 bases, J shed 9 bases, and the junction held 12 bases outside the gene matches. Here the CDR3 DNA reads TGTGCCAGCAGCGCGACTAGCGGGGCCGTGTCGGGGCAGTACTTC. Protein sequence: CASSATSGAVSGQYF.

V usage is TRBV5-4 and J usage is TRBJ2-5, with D tentatively TRBD2 (5 bases). Trimming removed 4 bases at V and 0 bases at J, with 10 bases between. This CDR3 contains 14 residues. Germline loops: CDR1 SGHNT, CDR2 YYREEE (reference sequence). The CDR3 sequence: CASSRGGNQETQYF. CDR3 coding DNA: TGTGCCAGCAGCCGGGGTGGTAACCAAGAGACCCAGTACTTC.

The J gene is TRBJ2-7, the V gene TRBV10-2, with a possible D match to TRBD1 (7 bases). The germline V gene has CDR1 WSHSY and CDR2 SAAADI. The V and J ends lost 6 bases and 6 bases respectively, with 18 bases between them. The CDR3 runs 14 residues. The CDR3, as DNA: TGCGCCAGCAGGACAGGGACTTTGGCGCGCGAGCAGTACTTC. Its translation is CASRTGTLAREQYF.

The chain uses TRBV7-2 and TRBJ1-1; D not resolved. The CDR3 spans 13 residues. V shed 5 bases and J shed 1 base, with 8 bases lying between them. CDR1 is SGHTA, CDR2 FQGNSA, per germline. CDR3 DNA sequence: TGTGCCAGCAGCAAAGAAGGGAACACTGAAGCTTTCTTT. Its translation: CASSKEGNTEAFF.

The chain has TRBV10-3 and TRBJ2-5; tentatively, D is TRBD1 or TRBD2 (5 bases each). V was clipped by 6 bases and J by 3 bases, with 14 bases between them. Germline V gene data show CDR1 as ENHRY and CDR2 as SYGVKD. This CDR3 is built from 14 residues. DNA of the CDR3: TGTGCCATCAGGACCGGGACGGTAAAAGAGACCCAGTACTTC. Translation gives CAIRTGTVKETQYF.

The chain links TRBV9 to TRBJ1-1; 7 nucleotides line up with TRBD1. Germline-derived CDR1 and CDR2 are SGDLS and YYNGEE. This CDR3 has 14 amino acids. Unmatched junction bases numbered 5, after V lost 2 bases and J lost 4 bases. The CDR3 DNA follows: TGTGCCAGCAGCGTCTCACCAGGGGGCACTGAAGCTTTCTTT. It codes for CASSVSPGGTEAFF.

The rearrangement links TRBV9 to TRBJ2-6; D perhaps matches TRBD1 (6 bases). The CDR3 contains 18 residues. V was cut by 3 bases and J by 1 base, with 17 bases left in between. Per germline, CDR1 SGDLS and CDR2 YYNGEE. CDR3 DNA: TGTGCCAGCAGCGGGATCGGTGGACAGATTTCTGGGGCCAACGTCCTGACTTTC. It codes for CASSGIGGQISGANVLTF.

This chain connects TRBV4-3 to TRBJ1-1, with D unclear. Germline V gene sequence: CDR1 LGHNA, CDR2 YSLEER. The length of the CDR3 is 13 residues. V lost 4 bases and J lost 9, with 15 bases in between. The CDR3 bases are TGCGCCAGCAGCCCATCGGATACCACAAAAGCTTTCTTT. This gives the protein CASSPSDTTKAFF.

This rearrangement joins TRBV2 to TRBJ2-3, with 11 bases aligning to TRBD2. The CDR3 totals 16 residues. Germline V gives CDR1 SNHLY, CDR2 FYNNEI. V shed 1 base, J shed 3 bases, and the junction held 3 bases outside the gene matches. CDR3 amino acids: CASSEGASGGTDTQYF. The CDR3 DNA follows: TGTGCCAGCAGTGAAGGCGCTAGCGGGGGGACAGATACGCAGTATTTT.

This rearrangement joins TRBV29-1 to TRBJ2-2; 7 nucleotides line up with TRBD2. The CDR3 has 13 residues. The V gene end was trimmed by 8 bases and the J gene end by 1 base; junction bases not matched to a gene: 4. Germline assignment: CDR1 SQVTM and CDR2 ANQGSEA. In DNA, the CDR3 is TGCAGCTCCGGGGAGGGGAACACCGGGGAGCTGTTTTTT. This sequence encodes CSSGEGNTGELFF.

The chain couples TRBV19 to TRBJ2-2; D uncertain. Germline CDR1 is LNHDA and CDR2 is SQIVND (reference sequence). This CDR3 is 13 amino acids long. V was pared by 5 bases and J by 5 bases, with 9 bases between. CDR3 in amino acids: CASSAVRTGELFF. The CDR3 nucleotides are TGTGCCAGTAGTGCGGTAAGGACCGGGGAGCTGTTTTTT.

V and J are TRBV29-1 and TRBJ2-3, with D unresolved. CDR3 length equals 15 residues. V was pared by 6 bases and J by 0 bases, with 16 bases between. Germline V lookup: CDR1 SQVTM, CDR2 ANQGSEA. The CDR3 nucleotides are TGCAGCGTCGTCCGAAGGGCCGGGAGCACAGATACGCAGTATTTT. This codes for CSVVRRAGSTDTQYF.

V gene TRBV4-1 combines with J gene TRBJ1-1; D remains ambiguous. CDR3 length equals 13 residues. Germline CDR1 reads MGHRA; CDR2 reads YSYEKL. V gave up 1 base and J gave up 4 bases, with 7 bases separating them. In DNA, the CDR3 is TGCGCCAGCAGCCAAGTGGGGATCACTGAAGCTTTCTTT. The encoded protein is CASSQVGITEAFF.

This chain links TRBV29-1 with TRBJ1-6; 9 nucleotides line up with TRBD1. The junction had 8 bases not matched to a gene; V was cut back by 4 bases and J by 10 bases. This CDR3 contains 14 residues. Germline V gene sequence: CDR1 SQVTM, CDR2 ANQGSEA. The CDR3 sequence is CSVGTGERGSPLHF. CDR3 DNA sequence: TGCAGCGTTGGGACAGGGGAGAGAGGGTCACCCCTCCACTTT.

The genes are TRBV2 and TRBJ2-3; D might be TRBD2 (7 bases). Germline values: CDR1 SNHLY, CDR2 FYNNEI. With 7 bases removed from V and 2 bases from J, the gap between germline ends came to 10 bases. This CDR3 has 13 amino acids. The CDR3 region is CASTGGATDTQYF. The CDR3 DNA follows: TGTGCCAGCACTGGGGGGGCCACAGATACGCAGTATTTT.

For this clone: This sample includes further DNA sequences coding for the same CDR3. CDR3 DNA: TGTGCCAGCAGCCTACCGGGGCAGCCCCAGCATTTT. This gives the protein CASSLPGQPQHF. The chain is built from TRBV6-5 and TRBJ1-5; the D is unclear. Germline-derived CDR1 and CDR2 are MNHEY and SVGAGI. The length of the CDR3 is 12 residues. Trimming removed 6 bases from V and 7 bases from J, with 10 bases in between.

The chain couples TRBV30 to TRBJ1-6; TRBD1 aligns across 8 bases. Germline CDR1 reads GTSNPN; CDR2 reads SVGIG (reference sequence). The length of the CDR3 is 17 residues. J lost 0 bases, V lost 4 bases, and 8 bases had no gene match. CDR3 DNA: TGTGCCTGGACCCAGGGGGCGCGATACTCCTATAATTCACCCCTCCACTTT. Translating gives CAWTQGARYSYNSPLHF.

This clone was detected only once. V and J are TRBV6-6 and TRBJ2-7, with 9 positions matching TRBD1. Trimming removed 0 bases from V and 4 bases from J; junction bases left unmatched: 1. In germline, CDR1 is MNHNY, CDR2 SVGAGI (reference sequence). The CDR3 runs to 14 residues. The CDR3 is CASSYSGQGYEQYF. The DNA for the CDR3 is TGTGCCAGCAGTTACTCTGGACAGGGGTACGAGCAGTACTTC.